Described below is a single T cell receptor beta chain sequence and its context. This entry is derived from a study of blood T cell repertoires in COVID-19. Across the study: Whether acute or convalescent, the COVID-19 samples came from the United States, Italy and Spain. From T cells, B-cell-depleted T cells, or PBMCs came the material, which was cDNA or gDNA.

Authors' analysis steps: From reference gene primer amplification, estimates of nucleated cell counts were derived. Repertoires were generated with immunoSEQ multiplex PCR, while TCRdb's copy carries only in-frame clones and drops some. The D gene and trimming were derived from the DNA, and the V and J assignments and clone size from that table. The table has roughly 200,000 clones, around 88% seen once. V lost 8 bases and J lost 2, with 8 bases in between. CDR3 length equals 13 residues. Per germline, CDR1 SGHKS and CDR2 YYEKEE (reference sequence). The source is a man in his late teens or twenties with active or convalescent COVID-19. This chain links TRBV5-5 with TRBJ2-6; TRBD2 is a possible D gene (5 bases). Sample: peripheral blood. CDR3 amino acids: CASRDTGANVLTF. The CDR3 DNA sequence: TGTGCCAGTCGGGATACTGGGGCCAACGTCCTGACTTTC. Based on the CDR3 plus reference TRBV5-5 and TRBJ2-6, the full variable domain is DAGVTQSPTHLIKTRGQQVTLRCSPISGHKSVSWYQQVLGQGPQFIFQYYEKEERGRGNFPDRFSARQFPNYSSELNVNALLLGDSALYLCASRDTGANVLTFGAGSRLTVL.